Listed below are T cell receptor beta chains from one sample, sequenced in a study of T cell responses to AZD1222 COVID-19 vaccine. Libraries were prepared by immunoSEQ multiplex PCR; TCRdb keeps only in-frame clonotypes and omits some of them. The sample yields under 130,000 clones, around 80% seen once. This sample comprised peripheral blood, obtained on day 0 of AZD1222 vaccination. The receptors come from an adult in good health. Each CDR3 is given with its conserved first and last residue. The D gene is left open where the match is weak. Clone size is not always given. Where it is, it says once, few, many or a class for expanded clones.

abundance	d_gene	len	j_gene	v_gene	CDR3aa	CDR3nt
few	.	15	TRBJ1-4	TRBV19	CASSKGDGGSEKLFF	TGTGCCAGTAGTAAAGGGGACGGGGGTTCTGAAAAACTGTTTTTT
.	.	13	TRBJ1-1	TRBV6-2/TRBV6-3	CASSYAPNTEAFF	TGTGCCAGCAGTTACGCACCGAACACTGAAGCTTTCTTT
.	.	12	TRBJ1-2	TRBV4-1	CASSHPQGGYTF	TGCGCCAGCAGCCATCCTCAGGGTGGCTACACCTTC
.	.	13	TRBJ1-2	TRBV7-2	CASSLDTYYGYTF	TGTGCCAGCAGCTTAGACACATACTATGGCTACACCTTC
once	.	14	TRBJ2-3	TRBV7-2	CASSLGRSTDTQYF	TGTGCCAGCAGCTTAGGTCGCAGCACAGATACGCAGTATTTT
.	TRBD1	15	TRBJ2-7	TRBV6-2/TRBV6-3	CASSSLGQGFHEQYF	TGTGCCAGCAGTTCCCTGGGACAGGGATTCCACGAGCAGTACTTC
.	.	16	TRBJ1-5	TRBV6-2/TRBV6-3	CASSYWGAQVNQPQHF	TGTGCCAGCAGTTATTGGGGGGCACAGGTCAATCAGCCCCAGCATTTT
.	.	13	TRBJ1-2	TRBV27	CASSLDYNRGYTF	TGTGCCAGCAGTTTAGACTACAATCGGGGCTACACCTTC
.	TRBD1	14	TRBJ1-1	TRBV2	CASSELGQGTEAFF	TGTGCCAGCAGTGAATTGGGACAGGGGACTGAAGCTTTCTTT
.	TRBD1	14	TRBJ1-2	TRBV29-1	CSARTGNEAKGYTF	TGCAGCGCAAGGACAGGGAATGAAGCGAAAGGCTACACCTTC
.	TRBD1	15	TRBJ1-6	TRBV10-3	CAISEGQVSNSPLHF	TGTGCCATCAGTGAGGGACAGGTTTCGAATTCACCCCTCCACTTT
.	.	16	TRBJ1-2	TRBV13	CASSLRPGVANYGYTF	TGTGCCAGCAGCTTACGCCCCGGGGTTGCTAACTATGGCTACACCTTC
.	.	13	TRBJ1-1	TRBV7-2	CASSSGQLLEAFF	TGTGCCAGCAGCTCCGGACAGCTCCTTGAAGCTTTCTTT
.	.	13	TRBJ1-1	TRBV6-5	CASGTWVDTEAFF	TGTGCCAGCGGAACATGGGTAGACACTGAAGCTTTCTTT
few	.	13	TRBJ1-2	TRBV4-2	CASSQASDYGYTF	TGTGCCAGCAGCCAAGCCTCCGACTATGGCTACACCTTC
.	TRBD1	13	TRBJ1-1	TRBV7-2	CASSLVGGFEAFF	TGTGCCAGCAGCTTAGTAGGGGGCTTTGAAGCTTTCTTT
few	.	20	TRBJ1-6	TRBV10-1	CASSTKPGALRGSYNSPLHF	TGCGCCAGCAGTACAAAACCAGGCGCCCTCAGGGGATCCTATAATTCACCCCTCCACTTT
.	.	12	TRBJ2-5	TRBV4-1	CASSQDTETQYF	TGCGCCAGCAGCCAAGATACGGAGACCCAGTACTTC
.	.	12	TRBJ1-2	TRBV6-2/TRBV6-3	CASSYSDYGYTF	TGTGCCAGCAGTTACTCTGACTATGGCTACACCTTC
once	.	13	TRBJ2-3	TRBV9	CASSVSPTDTQYF	TGTGCCAGCAGCGTGTCCCCCACAGATACGCAGTATTTT